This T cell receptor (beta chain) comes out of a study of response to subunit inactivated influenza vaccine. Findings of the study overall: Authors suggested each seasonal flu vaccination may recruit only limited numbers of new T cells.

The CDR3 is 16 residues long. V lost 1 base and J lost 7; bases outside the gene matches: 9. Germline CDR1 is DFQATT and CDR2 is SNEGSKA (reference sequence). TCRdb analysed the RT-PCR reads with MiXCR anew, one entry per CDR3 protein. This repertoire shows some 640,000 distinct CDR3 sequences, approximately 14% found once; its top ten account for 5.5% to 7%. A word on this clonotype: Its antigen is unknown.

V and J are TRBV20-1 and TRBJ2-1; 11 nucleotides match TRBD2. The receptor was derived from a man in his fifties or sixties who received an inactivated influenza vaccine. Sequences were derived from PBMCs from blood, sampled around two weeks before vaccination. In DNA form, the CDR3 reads TGCAGTGCTAGAGCCTTACTAGCGGGAGAAAAAAATGAGCAGTTCTTC. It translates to CSARALLAGEKNEQFF.